This TCR beta chain is drawn from a study of radiotherapy plus CTLA-4 blockade in lung cancer. Study outcomes and limitations: After treatment with radiotherapy plus ipilimumab, TCR clones that came from the tumor expanded in blood.

Worth noting for this clone: Antigen unknown.

Using immunoSEQ multiplex PCR, the repertoire was profiled, and TCRdb retains in-frame clones only, with some absent. The data hold over 70,000 clones, with approximately 83% observed a single time. Sequencing used peripheral blood, obtained from a patient treated with radiotherapy plus ipilimumab. This TCR derives from a human donor with non-small cell lung cancer who had a partial response to radiotherapy plus ipilimumab.

The chain's CDR3 is CASSFTGSYGYTF. The DNA for the CDR3 is TGTGCCAGCAGTTTCACAGGATCGTATGGCTACACCTTC. V and J are TRBV27 and TRBJ1-2; possible D gene TRBD1, 5 bases. V lost 3 bases, J lost 5 bases, and 10 bases lay in between. Looked up from germline, CDR1 is MNHEY and CDR2 is SMNVEV (reference sequence). CDR3 length: 13 amino acids.